The 6 T cell receptor beta chains given below trace back to one sample, sequenced in a study of Graves' ophthalmopathy and Graves' hyperthyroidism (dated by TCRdb to 2016 to 2018). Data came from an Illumina HiSeq 2000. For repertoire sequencing, the TCR beta CDR3 regions were amplified from RNA transcripts. HTBI primers and the Qiagen OneStep RT-PCR kit were used in a first-round RT-PCR, which was followed by a second-round multiplex PCR, size selection and purification. TCRdb trimmed public reads at Q25 via fastp, called clones via MiXCR and kept in-frame beta chains. Rows merge per CDR3 protein into single entries with the most common DNA and genes. For this sample the table gives some 350,000 distinct CDR3 sequences, of which roughly a sixth were detected only once. The ten largest clonotypes hold 2% to 2.5% of the sample. Material for sequencing was peripheral blood. These receptor sequences come from an adult woman with stable Graves' hyperthyroidism.

V usage is TRBV7-8 and J usage is TRBJ1-1; 8 bases map to TRBD1. Germline V lookup: CDR1 SGHVS, CDR2 FQNEAQ. The trim removed 7 bases at V and 0 bases at J, leaving 7 bases unmatched. The CDR3 is made up of 15 amino acids. CDR3 sequence (DNA): TGTGCCAGCACCCCGACAGGGGCCTTGAACACTGAAGCTTTCTTT. This encodes CASTPTGALNTEAFF.

This clonotype was recorded at least ten times. Germline is not matched at one junction end, which may reflect a read error. This sequence joins TRBV29-1 and TRBJ1-2, with 9 bases fitting TRBD1. CDR3 length: 14 residues. Germline values: CDR1 SQVTM, CDR2 ANQGSEA. The CDR3 nucleotides are TGCAGCGCTGCGGGACAGGGAACTAACTTTGGCTACACCTTC. Amino acid sequence: CSAAGQGTNFGYTF.

This clonotype was observed many times. V and J are TRBV28 and TRBJ2-7, with D hard to call. V was cut by 5 bases and J by 7 bases, with 12 bases left in between. This CDR3 is built from 12 residues. Per the germline V gene, CDR1 is MDHEN and CDR2 is SYDVKM. The CDR3 sequence: CASSINKAEQYF. The CDR3 DNA sequence: TGTGCCAGCAGTATAAATAAGGCGGAGCAGTACTTC.

This clonotype was detected many times. The chain is built from TRBV11-2 and TRBJ2-2; 14 nucleotides align to TRBD2. With 5 bases clipped from V and 5 bases from J, the junction kept 10 bases outside the gene matches. The germline CDR1 and CDR2 sequences are SGHAT and FQNNGV. The CDR3 covers 18 residues. The CDR3 region is CASSDLTSGRAKTGELFF. In DNA, the CDR3 is TGTGCCAGCAGCGACCTGACTAGCGGGAGGGCCAAGACCGGGGAGCTGTTTTTT.

This clonotype has ten or more counts. This chain uses TRBV3-1 with TRBJ2-5; D is unclear. This CDR3 spans 13 amino acids. Germline-derived CDR1 and CDR2 are LGHDT and YNNKEL (reference sequence). V was cut by 1 base and J by 2 bases, with 5 bases left in between. DNA of the CDR3: TGTGCCAGCAGCCAAGCGGAACAAGAGACCCAGTACTTC. Protein product: CASSQAEQETQYF.

This clonotype has a count of ten or more. The chain carries TRBV19 and TRBJ1-1; TRBD1 matches 8 bases. CDR3 length: 10 amino acids. CDR1 and CDR2 (germline): LNHDA, SQIVND (reference sequence). Here the CDR3 reads CGTGYTEAFF. CDR3 sequence (DNA): TGTGGGACAGGGTATACTGAAGCTTTCTTT.